This T cell receptor (beta chain) is from a study of control samples from healthy donors and cancer patients. V was clipped by 2 bases and J by 10 bases, with 12 bases between them. CDR1 LGHDT and CDR2 YNNKEL come from the germline V gene (reference sequence). The CDR3 runs to 14 residues. The table came from immunoSEQ multiplex PCR; TCRdb's copy has only in-frame clones and leaves some out. The sample lists about 86,000 clones; roughly nine tenths were seen once. The clonotype originates from a woman between 50 and 59 years old with colorectal cancer. The genes are TRBV3-1 (or the pseudogene TRBV3-2) and TRBJ1-6; the D is unclear. Sample: PBMCs. The DNA for the CDR3 is TGTGCCAGCAGCCAAAATCCAGGAGGGTCACCCCTCCACTTT. It translates to CASSQNPGGSPLHF.